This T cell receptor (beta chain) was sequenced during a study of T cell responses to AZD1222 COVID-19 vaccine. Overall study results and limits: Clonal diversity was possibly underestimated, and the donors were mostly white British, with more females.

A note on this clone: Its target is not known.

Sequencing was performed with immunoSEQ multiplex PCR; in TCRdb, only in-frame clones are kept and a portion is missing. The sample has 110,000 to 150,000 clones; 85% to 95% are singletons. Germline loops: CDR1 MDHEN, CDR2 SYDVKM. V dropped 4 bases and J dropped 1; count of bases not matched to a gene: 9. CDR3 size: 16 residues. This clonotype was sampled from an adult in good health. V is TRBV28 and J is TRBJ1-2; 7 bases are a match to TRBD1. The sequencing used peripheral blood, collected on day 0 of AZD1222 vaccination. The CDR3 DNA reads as TGTGCCAGCAGTTCAGAACGGACAGGAGATAACTATGGCTACACCTTC. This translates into CASSSERTGDNYGYTF.